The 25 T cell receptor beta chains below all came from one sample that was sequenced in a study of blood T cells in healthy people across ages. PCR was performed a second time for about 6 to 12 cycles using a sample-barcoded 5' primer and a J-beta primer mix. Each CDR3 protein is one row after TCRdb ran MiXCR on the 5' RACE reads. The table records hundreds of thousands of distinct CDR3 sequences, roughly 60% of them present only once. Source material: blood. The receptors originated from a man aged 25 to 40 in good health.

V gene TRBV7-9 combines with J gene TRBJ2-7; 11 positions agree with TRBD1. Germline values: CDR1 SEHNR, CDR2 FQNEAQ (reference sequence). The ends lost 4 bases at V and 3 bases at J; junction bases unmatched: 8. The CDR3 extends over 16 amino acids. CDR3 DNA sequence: TGTGCCAGCAGCTCGCGACAGGGACAGGGGGACTACGAGCAGTACTTC. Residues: CASSSRQGQGDYEQYF.

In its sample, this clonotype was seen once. CDR3 bases: TGCAGTGCTCATCGGAGGCCGATCGGGCAGGGTTCACCCCTCCACTTT. Its protein product is CSAHRRPIGQGSPLHF. The genes are TRBV20-1 and TRBJ1-6; TRBD1 might be the D (5 bases). The CDR3 runs 16 residues. Per the germline V gene, CDR1 is DFQATT and CDR2 is SNEGSKA (reference sequence). Trimming left V 5 bases short and J 9 bases short, with 23 bases between.

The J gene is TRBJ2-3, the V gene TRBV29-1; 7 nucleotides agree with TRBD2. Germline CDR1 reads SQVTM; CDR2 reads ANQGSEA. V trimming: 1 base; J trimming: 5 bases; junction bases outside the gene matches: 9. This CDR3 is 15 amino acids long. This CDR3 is CSVEGGDYRIDTQYF. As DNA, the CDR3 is TGCAGCGTTGAAGGAGGGGACTATCGAATAGATACGCAGTATTTT.

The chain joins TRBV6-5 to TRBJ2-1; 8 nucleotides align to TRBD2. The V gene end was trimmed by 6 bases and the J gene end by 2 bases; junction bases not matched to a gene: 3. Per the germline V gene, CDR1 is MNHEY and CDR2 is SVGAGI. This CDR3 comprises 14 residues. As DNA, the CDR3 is TGTGCCAGCAGCGGGGGGGCCCCCTACAATGAGCAGTTCTTC. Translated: CASSGGAPYNEQFF.

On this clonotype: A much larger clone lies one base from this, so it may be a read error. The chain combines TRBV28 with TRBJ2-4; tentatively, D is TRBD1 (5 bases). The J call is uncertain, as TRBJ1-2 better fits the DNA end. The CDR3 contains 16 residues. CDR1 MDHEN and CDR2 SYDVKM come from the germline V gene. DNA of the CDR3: TGTGCCAGCAGTCCCACAGGCCGGGACGGGAACTATGACTACACCTTC. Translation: CASSPTGRDGNYDYTF.

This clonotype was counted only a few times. The CDR3: CASSPPGREPYF. The CDR3 DNA follows: TGTGCCAGCAGCCCACCGGGACGCGAACCGTACTTC. The chain carries TRBV3-1 and TRBJ2-7, with D perhaps given as TRBD1 or TRBD2 (5 bases each). The CDR3 spans 12 residues. V was cut by 4 bases and J by 12 bases, with 16 bases left in between. The germline CDR1 and CDR2 sequences are LGHDT and YNNKEL (reference sequence).

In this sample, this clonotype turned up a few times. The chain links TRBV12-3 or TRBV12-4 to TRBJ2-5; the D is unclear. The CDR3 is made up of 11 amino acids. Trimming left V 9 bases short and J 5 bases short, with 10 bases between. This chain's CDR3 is CASSIGETQYF. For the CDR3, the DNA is TGTGCCAGTAGTATAGGGGAGACCCAGTACTTC.

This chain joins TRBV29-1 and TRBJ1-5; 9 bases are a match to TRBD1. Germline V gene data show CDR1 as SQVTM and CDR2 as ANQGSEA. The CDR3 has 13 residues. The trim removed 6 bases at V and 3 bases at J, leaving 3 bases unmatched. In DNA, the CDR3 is TGCAGCGTGGGACAGGGCCCCAATCAGCCCCAGCATTTT. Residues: CSVGQGPNQPQHF.

Here the CDR3 DNA reads TGTGCCAGCACCGGGACTAGCGAGTACGAGCAGTACTTC. Its protein is CASTGTSEYEQYF. The genes are TRBV6-2 or TRBV6-3 and TRBJ2-7, with 10 bases matching TRBD2. The germline CDR1 and CDR2 sequences are MNHEY and SVGEGT. CDR3 length equals 13 residues. The V gene end was trimmed by 7 bases and the J gene end by 4 bases; junction bases not matched to a gene: 4.

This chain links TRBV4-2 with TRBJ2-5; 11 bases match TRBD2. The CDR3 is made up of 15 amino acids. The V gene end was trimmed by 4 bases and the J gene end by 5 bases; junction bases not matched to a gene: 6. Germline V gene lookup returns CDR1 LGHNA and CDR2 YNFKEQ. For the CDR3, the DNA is TGTGCCAGCAGCCGTCGTAGCGGGGGGGAGGAGACCCAGTACTTC. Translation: CASSRRSGGEETQYF.

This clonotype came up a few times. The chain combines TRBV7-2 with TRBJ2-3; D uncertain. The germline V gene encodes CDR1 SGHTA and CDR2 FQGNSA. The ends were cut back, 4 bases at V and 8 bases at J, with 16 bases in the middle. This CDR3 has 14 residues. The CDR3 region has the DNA TGTGCCAGCAGCTCAGGATCCGACACTGGTACGCAGTATTTT. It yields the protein CASSSGSDTGTQYF.

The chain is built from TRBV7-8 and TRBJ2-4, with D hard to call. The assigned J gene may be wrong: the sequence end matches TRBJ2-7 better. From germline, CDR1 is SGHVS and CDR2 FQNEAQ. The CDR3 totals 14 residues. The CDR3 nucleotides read TGTGCCAGCAGCTCTACCGGGCAGAACTACGAGCAGTACTTC. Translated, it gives CASSSTGQNYEQYF.

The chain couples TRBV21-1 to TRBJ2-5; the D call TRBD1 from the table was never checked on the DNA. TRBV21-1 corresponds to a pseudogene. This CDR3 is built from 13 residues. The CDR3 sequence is CASGGGCQETQYF. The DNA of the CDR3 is TGTGCCAGCGGGGGGGGGTGTCAAGAGACCCAGTACTTC.

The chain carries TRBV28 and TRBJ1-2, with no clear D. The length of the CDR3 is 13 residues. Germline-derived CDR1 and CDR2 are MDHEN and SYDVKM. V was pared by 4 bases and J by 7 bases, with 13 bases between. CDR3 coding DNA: TGTGCCAGCAGTTCCAACCCCTACACTGGCTACACCTTC. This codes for CASSSNPYTGYTF.

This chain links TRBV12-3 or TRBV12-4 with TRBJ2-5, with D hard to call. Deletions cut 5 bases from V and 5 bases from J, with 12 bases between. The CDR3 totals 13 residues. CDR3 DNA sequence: TGTGCCAGCAGTCTTGAGGCCGGGGAGACCCAGTACTTC. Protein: CASSLEAGETQYF.

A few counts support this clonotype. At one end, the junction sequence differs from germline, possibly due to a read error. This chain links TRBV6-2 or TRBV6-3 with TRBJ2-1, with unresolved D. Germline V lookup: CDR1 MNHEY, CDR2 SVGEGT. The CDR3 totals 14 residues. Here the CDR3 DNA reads TGTGCCAGCAGAGCCCTTCGCTCCTACAATGAGCAGTTCTTT. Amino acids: CASRALRSYNEQFF.

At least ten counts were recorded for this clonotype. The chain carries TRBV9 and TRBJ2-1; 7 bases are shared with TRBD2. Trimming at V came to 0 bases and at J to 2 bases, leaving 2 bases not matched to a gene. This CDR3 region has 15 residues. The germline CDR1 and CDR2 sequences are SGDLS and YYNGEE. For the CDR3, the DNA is TGTGCCAGCAGCGTAGCTGCGGGGGCCTACAATGAGCAGTTCTTC. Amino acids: CASSVAAGAYNEQFF. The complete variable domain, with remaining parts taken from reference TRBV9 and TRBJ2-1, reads DSGVTQTPKHLITATGQRVTLRCSPRSGDLSVYWYQQSLDQGLQFLIQYYNGEERAKGNILERFSAQQFPDLHSELNLSSLELGDSALYFCASSVAAGAYNEQFFGPGTRLTVL.

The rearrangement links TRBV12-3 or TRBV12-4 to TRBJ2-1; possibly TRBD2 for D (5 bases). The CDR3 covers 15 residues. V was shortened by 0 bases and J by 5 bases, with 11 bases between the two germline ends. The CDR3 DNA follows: TGTGCCAGCAGTTTAGCGAGGGCAGCGGACAATGAGCAGTTCTTC. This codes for CASSLARAADNEQFF.

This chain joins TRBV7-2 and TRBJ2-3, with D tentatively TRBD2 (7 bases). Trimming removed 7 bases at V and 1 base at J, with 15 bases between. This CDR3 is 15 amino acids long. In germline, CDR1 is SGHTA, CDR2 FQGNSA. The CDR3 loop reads CASTLVGGGTDTQYF. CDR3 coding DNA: TGTGCCAGCACCCTGGTAGGGGGGGGCACAGATACGCAGTATTTT.

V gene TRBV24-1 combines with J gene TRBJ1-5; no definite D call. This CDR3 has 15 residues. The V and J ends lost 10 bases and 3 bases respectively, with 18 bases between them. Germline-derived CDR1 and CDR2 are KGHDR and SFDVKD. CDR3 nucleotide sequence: TGTGCCACTAACACCGGGGAGGGATTCAATCAGCCCCAGCATTTT. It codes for CATNTGEGFNQPQHF.

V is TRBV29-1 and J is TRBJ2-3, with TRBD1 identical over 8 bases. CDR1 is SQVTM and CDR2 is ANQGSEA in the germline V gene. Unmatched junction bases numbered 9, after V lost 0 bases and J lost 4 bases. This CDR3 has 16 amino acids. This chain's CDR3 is CSVEDRRQGNADTQYF. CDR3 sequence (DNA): TGCAGCGTTGAAGATCGACGACAGGGGAACGCAGATACGCAGTATTTT.

CDR3 sequence: CASSVSPSIKNIQYF. In nucleotides, the CDR3 is TGTGCCAGCAGCGTCTCCCCTTCGATCAAAAACATTCAGTACTTC. This sequence joins TRBV9 and TRBJ2-4; D remains unclear. Germline CDR1 SGDLS, CDR2 YYNGEE. The CDR3 sequence is 15 residues long. V lost 2 bases to trimming and J lost 3 bases, with 12 bases between them.

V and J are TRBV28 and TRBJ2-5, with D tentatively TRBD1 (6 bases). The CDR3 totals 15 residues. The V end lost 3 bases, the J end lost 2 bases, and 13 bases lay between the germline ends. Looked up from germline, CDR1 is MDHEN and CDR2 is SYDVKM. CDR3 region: CASSLTGRLQETQYF. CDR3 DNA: TGTGCCAGCAGTTTGACAGGTAGACTTCAAGAGACCCAGTACTTC. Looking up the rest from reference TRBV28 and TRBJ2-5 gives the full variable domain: DVKVTQSSRYLVKRTGEKVFLECVQDMDHENMFWYRQDPGLGLRLIYFSYDVKMKEKGDIPEGYSVSREKKERFSLILESASTNQTSMYLCASSLTGRLQETQYFGPGTRLLVL.

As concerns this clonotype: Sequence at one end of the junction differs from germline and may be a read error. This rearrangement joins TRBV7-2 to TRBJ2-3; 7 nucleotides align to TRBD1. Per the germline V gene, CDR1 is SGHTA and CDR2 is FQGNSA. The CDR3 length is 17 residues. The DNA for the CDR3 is TGTGCCAGCAGCTTGGGGACAGCCCCCCTAGGCACAGACACGCAGTATTTT. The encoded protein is CASSLGTAPLGTDTQYF.

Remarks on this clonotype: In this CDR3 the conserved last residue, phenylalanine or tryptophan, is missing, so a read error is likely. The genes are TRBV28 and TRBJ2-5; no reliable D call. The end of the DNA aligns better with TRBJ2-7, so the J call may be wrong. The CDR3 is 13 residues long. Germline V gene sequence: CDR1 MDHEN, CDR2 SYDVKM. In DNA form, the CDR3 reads TGTGCCAGCAGTTTACCGGGTACGTCCGAGCAGTACTTA. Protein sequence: CASSLPGTSEQYL.